Below, 20 T cell receptor beta chains from the same sample are listed, as sequenced in a study of CXCR3-negative and CXCR3-positive naive CD8 T cells. Through 5' RACE with UMI labels, the TRB cDNA libraries were prepared. From the 5' RACE reads, TCRdb lists one entry per CDR3 protein and no DNA. This sample's clone table lists under 75,000 distinct CDR3 sequences. No cognate antigen is known for these TCRs. The study's findings and limits: CXCR3-positive naive cells had more hydrophobic TRB CDR3s than CXCR3-negative naive cells.

Specimen: naive CXCR3+ CD8+ T cells from blood. Indicated subset: CD45RO-CCR7+CD27+CD95- naive CD8+ T cells expressing CXCR3 (TNR3+). Receptor source: a human donor in good health. Some clones in this sample may be carry-over from other donors' samples.

The chain is built from TRBV7-9 and TRBJ2-3; checking the TCRdb D call of TRBD2 is not possible without DNA. There are 19 residues in the CDR3. Germline V gene sequence: CDR1 SEHNR, CDR2 FQNEAQ (reference sequence). The CDR3 sequence: CASSPIRLAGGTSTDTQYF.

The genes are TRBV12-3 or TRBV12-4 and TRBJ2-1. There are 16 residues in the CDR3. The CDR3 sequence is CASSLSAGSSYNEQFF.

The chain has TRBV21-1 and TRBJ2-5; TCRdb selects TRBD2, and the lack of DNA leaves this call unchecked. TRBV21-1 is annotated as a pseudogene. This CDR3 spans 14 amino acids. The CDR3 sequence: CASSKGRGAETQYF.

This chain joins TRBV20-1 and TRBJ1-5; TCRdb lists TRBD1, though no DNA is available to test this call. Looked up from germline, CDR1 is DFQATT and CDR2 is SNEGSKA (reference sequence). The CDR3 loop spans 15 amino acids. The CDR3 spells CSARDRTGLRQPQHF.

V gene TRBV12-3 or TRBV12-4 combines with J gene TRBJ2-7; TCRdb's assignment of TRBD1 cannot be checked, as there is no DNA. This CDR3 is built from 14 residues. The CDR3 here is CASSLSPDLYEQYF.

The V gene is TRBV7-9, the J gene TRBJ2-7. Looked up from germline, CDR1 is SEHNR and CDR2 is FQNEAQ (reference sequence). The CDR3 totals 13 residues. CDR3 amino acids: CASSLLGSYEQYF.

This chain links TRBV6-5 with TRBJ1-1; there is no DNA to check the TCRdb D call of TRBD1. Germline CDR1 is MNHEY and CDR2 is SVGAGI. The length of the CDR3 is 13 residues. CDR3 amino acids: CASSQGAITEAFF.

The chain carries TRBV6-5 and TRBJ1-2; there is no DNA to check the TCRdb D call of TRBD1. CDR3 length equals 15 residues. The V gene's germline CDR1 is MNHEY and CDR2 SVGAGI. CDR3 loop: CASSYDGTDNYGYTF.

V usage is TRBV7-9 and J usage is TRBJ2-7. This CDR3 comprises 12 residues. The germline V gene encodes CDR1 SEHNR and CDR2 FQNEAQ (reference sequence). The CDR3 sequence: CASSEEAYEQYF.

This chain links TRBV3-1 with TRBJ2-3; the TCRdb call, TRBD1, lacks DNA for checking. The CDR3 runs 15 residues. Germline assignment: CDR1 LGHDT and CDR2 YNNKEL (reference sequence). The CDR3 protein is CASSQDGTGTDTQYF.

This CDR3 is CASSLPGTGDTEAFF. The rearrangement joins TRBV7-6 to TRBJ1-1; TCRdb designates TRBD1, a call that cannot be tested without DNA. Germline values: CDR1 SGHVS, CDR2 FNYEAQ. The CDR3 is 15 amino acids.

The V gene is TRBV4-3, the J gene TRBJ2-3; TCRdb's D call, TRBD2, is unchecked because there is no DNA. Germline V gene data show CDR1 as LGHNA and CDR2 as YSLEER. This CDR3 contains 16 residues. CDR3 sequence: CASSQTSGGAADTQYF.

This CDR3 is CASSPGLEQFF. This chain links TRBV9 with TRBJ2-1; TCRdb designates TRBD2, a call that cannot be tested without DNA. CDR1 is SGDLS and CDR2 is YYNGEE in the germline V gene. This CDR3 region has 11 residues.

The chain joins TRBV7-6 to TRBJ1-6. The CDR3 is made up of 20 amino acids. Germline V gene data show CDR1 as SGHVS and CDR2 as FNYEAQ. CDR3 loop: CASSLAQDFSAVGPHSPLHF.

The V and J genes are TRBV4-3 and TRBJ2-7; the TRBD1 assignment by TCRdb is unverifiable without DNA. Per germline, CDR1 LGHNA and CDR2 YSLEER. CDR3 length: 18 amino acids. The CDR3 region is CASSQASLHTGGSYEQYF.

The chain has TRBV20-1 and TRBJ2-1; the TCRdb D gene call, TRBD2, has no DNA to confirm it. This CDR3 comprises 15 residues. The germline CDR1 and CDR2 sequences are DFQATT and SNEGSKA (reference sequence). Here the CDR3 reads CSAPDSGTSGNERFF.

V is TRBV20-1 and J is TRBJ2-3; TCRdb's D gene call, TRBD1, goes unchecked for lack of DNA. Germline CDR1 DFQATT, CDR2 SNEGSKA (reference sequence). This CDR3 is built from 15 residues. CDR3 sequence reads: CSARLQGGATDTQYF.

The chain recombines TRBV11-3 with TRBJ2-7; the TRBD2 assignment by TCRdb is unverifiable without DNA. Germline assignment: CDR1 SGHNT and CDR2 YENEEA. This CDR3 has 15 amino acids. CDR3 in amino acids: CASSVGRTTYYEQYF.

J is TRBJ1-1 and V is TRBV4-3. CDR1 LGHNA and CDR2 YSLEER come from the germline V gene. The CDR3 is 13 amino acids. CDR3 in amino acids: CASSQDRGTEAFF.

The V call is TRBV27, the J call TRBJ2-7. Germline V gives CDR1 MNHEY, CDR2 SMNVEV (reference sequence). The length of the CDR3 is 14 residues. Here the CDR3 reads CASSLSGIGNEQYF.